The clone carrying this T cell receptor beta chain showed up just a few times. This table comes from immunoSEQ multiplex PCR, and its TCRdb copy is limited to in-frame clones, with some not included. The sample contains 130,000 or so clones, 84% of which appear only once. The study recruited people aged about 18 to 95 years across roughly 23 US areas. Each participant's cohort was designated according to participant-reported clinical history. These data come from a study of blood T cell repertoires in COVID-19. Across the whole study: Some COVID-19 samples were acute and others convalescent; all came from the United States, Italy and Spain. T cells, B-cell-depleted T cells, or PBMCs provided the cDNA or gDNA that served as material.

The CDR3 is 18 amino acids. Trimming took 6 bases from V and 5 from J; bases not matched to a gene: 10. The V gene's germline CDR1 is ENHRY and CDR2 SYGVKD. This TCR was sampled from a man aged 40-50 years with acute COVID-19. Sequencing used PBMCs or T cells enriched from blood (not recorded which). This chain joins TRBV10-3 and TRBJ2-1, with 16 bases aligning to TRBD2. This chain's CDR3 is CAIRGTSGRAGWNNEQFF. CDR3 DNA sequence: TGTGCCATCAGAGGGACTAGCGGGAGGGCCGGATGGAACAATGAGCAGTTCTTC.